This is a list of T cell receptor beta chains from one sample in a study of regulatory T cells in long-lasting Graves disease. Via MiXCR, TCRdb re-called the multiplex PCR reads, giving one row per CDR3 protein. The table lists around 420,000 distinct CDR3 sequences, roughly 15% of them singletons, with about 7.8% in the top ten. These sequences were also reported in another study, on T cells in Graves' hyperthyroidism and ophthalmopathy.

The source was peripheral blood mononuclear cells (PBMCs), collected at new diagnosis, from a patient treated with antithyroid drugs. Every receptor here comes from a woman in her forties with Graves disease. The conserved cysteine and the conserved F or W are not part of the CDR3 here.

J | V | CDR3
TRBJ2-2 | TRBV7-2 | ASSPPGTITGELF
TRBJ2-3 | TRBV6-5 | ASSSTGSPDTQY
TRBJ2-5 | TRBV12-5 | ASGRGGGAETQY
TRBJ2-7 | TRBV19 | ATEDLFYEQY
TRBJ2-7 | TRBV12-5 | ASGLVLARGNDEQY
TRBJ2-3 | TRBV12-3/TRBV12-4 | ATAGGKSTDTQY
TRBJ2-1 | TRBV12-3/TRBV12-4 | ASSPGRVAGDEQF
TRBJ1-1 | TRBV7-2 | ASSPLAGPSSAF
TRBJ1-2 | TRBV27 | ASSLKGYGVGYT
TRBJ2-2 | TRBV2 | ASSEPGRRASGKTGELF
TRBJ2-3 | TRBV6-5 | ASSDSWDPNTDTQY
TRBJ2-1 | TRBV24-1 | ATSDLAGQGAYNEQF
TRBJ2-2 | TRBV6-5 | ASSYGLYTTGELF
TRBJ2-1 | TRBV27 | ASSLDRVADEQF
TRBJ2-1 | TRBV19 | ASSYLGRNEQF
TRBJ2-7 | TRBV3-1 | ASSQDGAVEQY